Listed below are T cell receptor beta chains from one sample, sequenced in a study of T cells in Graves' hyperthyroidism and ophthalmopathy. TCRdb analysed the multiplex PCR reads with MiXCR anew, one entry per CDR3 protein. The sample lists hundreds of thousands of distinct CDR3 sequences, 16% occurring once. Sequencing was done on a sample of blood. The origin of the receptors is a woman aged 40 to 50 with Graves' ophthalmopathy. Each CDR3 is given with its conserved first and last residue. Each record gives: clone size, V gene, D gene, J gene, CDR3 protein, CDR3 DNA. D genes are given only for firm matches. Not every row has a clone size; where given, it reads once, few, many or a size class.

size: many; V: TRBV20-1; D: TRBD2; J: TRBJ2-7; CDR3: CSARRTSGWDEQYF; DNA: TGCAGTGCTAGGCGGACTAGCGGATGGGACGAGCAGTACTTC
size: few; V: TRBV5-1; D: -; J: TRBJ2-1; CDR3: CASSEGGLLVTVEQFF; DNA: TGCGCCAGCAGCGAGGGGGGACTCCTTGTGACAGTAGAGCAGTTCTTC
size: many; V: TRBV28; D: TRBD1; J: TRBJ1-3; CDR3: CASSPWGDSGTLTIYF; DNA: TGTGCCAGCAGTCCCTGGGGGGACAGTGGGACTCTGACCATATATTTT
size: many; V: TRBV3-1; D: TRBD2; J: TRBJ2-1; CDR3: CASRLAGEQFF; DNA: TGTGCCAGCAGGTTAGCGGGTGAGCAGTTCTTC
size: few; V: TRBV10-3; D: -; J: TRBJ1-5; CDR3: CASLRDPFENQPQHF; DNA: TGTGCCAGCCTCAGGGACCCTTTTGAAAATCAGCCCCAGCATTTT
size: few; V: TRBV19; D: -; J: TRBJ1-5; CDR3: CASSSDSYSNQPQHF; DNA: TGTGCCAGTAGTTCGGACAGCTATAGCAATCAGCCCCAGCATTTT
size: many; V: TRBV12-3/TRBV12-4; D: TRBD1; J: TRBJ2-7; CDR3: CATSTGPPYEQYF; DNA: TGTGCCACCTCGACAGGGCCCCCCTACGAGCAGTACTTC
size: few; V: TRBV4-1; D: -; J: TRBJ2-3; CDR3: CASSQDWGSRRSTDTQYF; DNA: TGCGCCAGCAGCCAAGATTGGGGCTCCCGGCGAAGCACAGATACGCAGTATTTT
size: many; V: TRBV30; D: TRBD1; J: TRBJ1-1; CDR3: CAWSPTGDTEAFF; DNA: TGTGCCTGGAGTCCTACAGGGGACACTGAAGCTTTCTTT
size: few; V: TRBV9; D: TRBD1; J: TRBJ1-3; CDR3: CASSTGQGRNTIYF; DNA: TGTGCCAGCAGCACCGGACAGGGGAGAAACACCATATATTTT
size: many; V: TRBV30; D: -; J: TRBJ1-6; CDR3: CAWSVNGSPLHF; DNA: TGTGCCTGGAGTGTAAATGGTTCACCCCTCCACTTT
size: many; V: TRBV7-9; D: -; J: TRBJ2-3; CDR3: CASSLTPDTQYF; DNA: TGTGCCAGCAGCTTGACCCCAGATACGCAGTATTTT
size: many; V: TRBV12-3/TRBV12-4; D: -; J: TRBJ2-6; CDR3: CASSLGGSSGANVLTF; DNA: TGTGCCAGCAGTTTAGGTGGCAGCTCTGGGGCCAACGTCCTGACTTTC
size: many; V: TRBV5-6; D: TRBD1; J: TRBJ2-1; CDR3: CASSLAQRDSQEQFF; DNA: TGTGCCAGCAGCTTGGCCCAACGGGACAGCCAGGAGCAGTTCTTC
size: many; V: TRBV2; D: -; J: TRBJ1-4; CDR3: CASTQRRDGNEKLFF; DNA: TGTGCCAGCACTCAGAGGAGGGACGGGAATGAAAAACTGTTTTTT
size: -; V: TRBV12-3/TRBV12-4; D: TRBD1; J: TRBJ1-5; CDR3: CASSQEQGTQPQHF; DNA: TGTGCCAGCAGCCAAGAACAGGGGACCCAGCCCCAGCATTTT
size: -; V: TRBV4-2; D: TRBD2; J: TRBJ2-1; CDR3: CASSQDPTTSGSSYNEQFF; DNA: TGTGCCAGCAGCCAAGATCCCACAACTAGCGGGAGCTCCTACAATGAGCAGTTCTTC
size: -; V: TRBV2; D: TRBD1; J: TRBJ1-6; CDR3: CASSDLDRGRSPLHF; DNA: TGTGCCAGCAGTGACCTGGACAGGGGGCGGTCACCCCTCCACTTT
size: many; V: TRBV5-1; D: -; J: TRBJ1-5; CDR3: CASSYGSNQPQHF; DNA: TGTGCCAGCAGTTACGGCAGCAATCAGCCCCAGCATTTT
size: many; V: TRBV12-3/TRBV12-4; D: -; J: TRBJ1-1; CDR3: CASSSWGPARYFF; DNA: TGTGCCAGCAGTTCTTGGGGGCCTGCAAGGTATTTCTTT
size: -; V: TRBV27; D: -; J: TRBJ2-7; CDR3: CASSLRESSYEQYF; DNA: TGTGCCAGCAGTTTACGGGAGAGCTCCTACGAGCAGTACTTC
size: -; V: TRBV2; D: TRBD2; J: TRBJ2-3; CDR3: CASRLRGTSGGGGRNTQYF; DNA: TGTGCCAGCAGGCTAAGGGGGACTAGCGGGGGAGGCGGTAGAAATACGCAGTATTTT
size: -; V: TRBV7-2; D: -; J: TRBJ1-2; CDR3: CASTRDYGYTF; DNA: TGTGCCAGCACCCGGGACTATGGCTACACCTTC
size: many; V: TRBV2; D: -; J: TRBJ2-7; CDR3: CASGARSHSYEQYF; DNA: TGTGCCAGCGGGGCAAGGAGCCACTCCTACGAGCAGTACTTC
size: -; V: TRBV20-1; D: -; J: TRBJ1-2; CDR3: CSADKGDYGYTF; DNA: TGCAGTGCTGACAAGGGCGACTATGGCTACACCTTC
size: -; V: TRBV3-1; D: -; J: TRBJ2-4; CDR3: CASSNRDEIQYF; DNA: TGTGCCAGCAGCAACCGGGATGAGATTCAGTACTTC
size: many; V: TRBV10-1; D: -; J: TRBJ2-1; CDR3: CASSESGAAYNEQFF; DNA: TGCGCCAGCAGTGAGTCTGGGGCTGCTTACAATGAGCAGTTCTTC
size: few; V: TRBV19; D: -; J: TRBJ2-7; CDR3: CARGVGPSYEQYF; DNA: TGTGCCAGGGGGGTGGGGCCCTCCTACGAGCAGTACTTC
size: many; V: TRBV6-1; D: TRBD1; J: TRBJ1-2; CDR3: CASTKMGQSYGYTF; DNA: TGTGCCAGCACCAAAATGGGACAGAGCTATGGCTACACCTTC
size: few; V: TRBV19; D: TRBD1; J: TRBJ2-7; CDR3: CASRPFSSGGYEQYF; DNA: TGTGCCAGTAGACCATTCTCCTCAGGGGGCTACGAGCAGTACTTC
size: few; V: TRBV30; D: -; J: TRBJ1-2; CDR3: CAWGQGPYGYTF; DNA: TGTGCCTGGGGTCAGGGACCTTATGGCTACACCTTC
size: many; V: TRBV11-2; D: -; J: TRBJ2-3; CDR3: CASRLLSDDTQYF; DNA: TGTGCCAGCAGACTCCTTTCTGATGATACGCAGTATTTT
size: many; V: TRBV11-3; D: -; J: TRBJ2-1; CDR3: CASSRGSYYEQFF; DNA: TGTGCCAGCAGCCGAGGGAGCTACTATGAGCAGTTCTTC
size: few; V: TRBV5-8; D: TRBD2; J: TRBJ2-5; CDR3: CASSFGGTSGGQETQYF; DNA: TGTGCCAGCAGCTTCGGAGGGACTAGCGGGGGGCAAGAGACCCAGTACTTC
size: few; V: TRBV2; D: TRBD1; J: TRBJ2-2; CDR3: CASSVTGTGPGELFF; DNA: TGTGCCAGCAGTGTTACCGGGACAGGACCCGGGGAGCTGTTTTTT
size: -; V: TRBV28; D: -; J: TRBJ2-1; CDR3: CASSLGAPNEQFF; DNA: TGTGCCAGCAGTTTGGGGGCGCCCAATGAGCAGTTCTTC
size: many; V: TRBV6-1; D: -; J: TRBJ1-1; CDR3: CASSAQAGQGSRNTEAFF; DNA: TGTGCCAGCAGTGCCCAGGCCGGACAAGGGTCGAGGAACACTGAAGCTTTCTTT
size: many; V: TRBV5-5; D: TRBD1; J: TRBJ2-5; CDR3: CASSLIPGQGQETQYF; DNA: TGTGCCAGCAGCTTGATCCCGGGACAGGGACAAGAGACCCAGTACTTC
size: many; V: TRBV20-1; D: TRBD2; J: TRBJ2-3; CDR3: CSARGSGGAGTDTQYF; DNA: TGCAGTGCTAGAGGGAGCGGGGGGGCCGGCACAGATACGCAGTATTTT
size: -; V: TRBV24-1; D: -; J: TRBJ2-2; CDR3: CATSDSARVTGELFF; DNA: TGTGCCACCAGTGATTCGGCCAGGGTGACCGGGGAGCTGTTTTTT
size: -; V: TRBV20-1; D: -; J: TRBJ1-6; CDR3: CSASEERISPLHF; DNA: TGCAGTGCTAGTGAGGAAAGGATCTCACCCCTCCACTTT
size: -; V: TRBV12-3/TRBV12-4; D: -; J: TRBJ1-3; CDR3: CASRYTGLASGNTIYF; DNA: TGTGCCAGCAGATACACAGGGCTAGCCTCTGGAAACACCATATATTTT
size: many; V: TRBV2; D: -; J: TRBJ1-6; CDR3: CASSLRSSSYNSPLHF; DNA: TGTGCCAGCAGTCTCAGATCGAGCTCCTATAATTCACCCCTCCACTTT
size: many; V: TRBV2; D: TRBD1; J: TRBJ1-2; CDR3: CASSRDRPGYTF; DNA: TGTGCCAGCAGTAGGGACAGGCCTGGCTACACCTTC
size: many; V: TRBV11-2; D: -; J: TRBJ2-5; CDR3: CASSVLQETQYF; DNA: TGTGCCAGCAGCGTTCTCCAAGAGACCCAGTACTTC
size: many; V: TRBV20-1; D: TRBD1; J: TRBJ1-5; CDR3: CSARRQGAWQPQHF; DNA: TGCAGTGCTAGACGACAGGGGGCTTGGCAGCCCCAGCATTTT
size: -; V: TRBV6-1; D: -; J: TRBJ1-4; CDR3: CASSNRDEKLFF; DNA: TGTGCCAGCAGTAACAGGGACGAAAAACTGTTTTTT
size: few; V: TRBV9; D: -; J: TRBJ1-6; CDR3: CASSVGTRNSPLHF; DNA: TGTGCCAGCAGCGTCGGGACAAGGAATTCACCCCTCCACTTT
size: many; V: TRBV5-1; D: -; J: TRBJ1-4; CDR3: CASSLAHESEKLFF; DNA: TGCGCCAGCAGCTTGGCGCACGAAAGTGAAAAACTGTTTTTT
size: -; V: TRBV18; D: TRBD1; J: TRBJ1-1; CDR3: CASSLTGAGTANTEAFF; DNA: TGTGCCAGCTCTCTAACCGGGGCCGGGACAGCGAACACTGAAGCTTTCTTT